A single sample is the source of the 24 T cell receptor beta chains below, sequenced in a study of blood T cell repertoires in COVID-19. Some clones are missing from TCRdb's copy, which holds only in-frame ones; the method was immunoSEQ multiplex PCR. Of about 50,000 clones in the sample, over 80% were seen once. Sequenced input: peripheral blood. The receptors come from a human donor with active COVID-19. The donor label of this sample is uncertain.

This sequence joins TRBV11-3 and TRBJ2-2; a weak D match, TRBD1 (6 bases). CDR1 and CDR2 (germline): SGHNT, YENEEA. The CDR3 is 14 amino acids. The V end lost 2 bases, the J end lost 5 bases, and 9 bases lay between the germline ends. The CDR3 protein is CASSLQGLTGELFF. The CDR3 nucleotides are TGTGCCAGCAGCTTACAGGGGCTAACCGGGGAGCTGTTTTTT. Together with reference TRBV11-3 and TRBJ2-2, the CDR3 gives the full variable domain: EAGVVQSPRYKIIEKKQPVAFWCNPISGHNTLYWYLQNLGQGPELLIRYENEEAVDDSQLPKDRFSAERLKGVDSTLKIQPAELGDSAVYLCASSLQGLTGELFFGEGSRLTVL.

The table lists this clone with a count of one. The chain recombines TRBV6-4 with TRBJ1-1, with D perhaps TRBD1 (6 bases). The CDR3 has 14 amino acids. The V gene's germline CDR1 is MRHNA and CDR2 SNTAGT. The V and J ends lost 5 bases and 4 bases respectively, with 14 bases between them. The CDR3, as DNA: TGTGCCAGCAGTTCAGACAGGACTTCCACTGAAGCTTTCTTT. Encoded protein: CASSSDRTSTEAFF.

The J gene is TRBJ1-3, the V gene TRBV15; tentatively, D is TRBD1 (6 bases). The CDR3 is 15 amino acids. The germline gives CDR1 LNHNV, CDR2 YYDKDF (reference sequence). The V and J ends lost 0 bases and 4 bases respectively, with 10 bases between them. The DNA for the CDR3 is TGTGCCACCAGCAGAGATTCAGGACAGGGAAACACCATATATTTT. Residues: CATSRDSGQGNTIYF.

The chain links TRBV30 to TRBJ1-2; D remains ambiguous. This CDR3 is built from 11 residues. The germline V gene has CDR1 GTSNPN and CDR2 SVGIG (reference sequence). V lost 2 bases, J lost 7 bases, and 8 bases lay in between. Written as DNA, the CDR3 is TGTGCCTGGAGTTGGGAGGGTGGCTACACCTTC. Its translation is CAWSWEGGYTF.

The chain is built from TRBV27 and TRBJ2-5; 7 bases are shared with TRBD2. Germline CDR1 and CDR2: MNHEY and SMNVEV (reference sequence). This CDR3 has 14 amino acids. The V and J ends lost 0 bases and 4 bases, in that order; junction bases with no gene match: 2. The DNA of the CDR3 is TGTGCCAGCAGTTTATCGGGGGGGGGAGAGACCCAGTACTTC. Its protein is CASSLSGGGETQYF.

This rearrangement joins TRBV21-1 to TRBJ1-4; no DNA check was done on the table's D call, TRBD1. TRBV21-1 is given as a pseudogene. CDR3 length equals 18 residues. CDR3 residues: CASSKSRTGNATNEKLFF. The CDR3 bases are TGTGCCAGCAGCAAATCTCGGACAGGGAATGCAACTAATGAAAAACTGTTTTTT.

This clone appeared a few times. The CDR3, as DNA: TGTGCCAGCAGTTACTCATGGGGGGGCACCGGGGAGCTGTTTTTT. It is translated as CASSYSWGGTGELFF. The chain combines TRBV6-2 or TRBV6-3 with TRBJ2-2; the match to TRBD2 covers 7 bases. Germline values: CDR1 MNHEY, CDR2 SVGEGT. The CDR3 runs to 15 residues. J lost 4 bases, V lost 0 bases, and 2 bases had no gene match.

The chain has TRBV19 and TRBJ2-7; weak D call: TRBD2 (6 bases). V lost 3 bases to trimming and J lost 2 bases, with 11 bases between them. This CDR3 contains 14 residues. Germline CDR1 is LNHDA and CDR2 is SQIVND (reference sequence). As DNA, the CDR3 is TGTGCCAGTAGTATGGGACTCGACGCCTACGAGCAGTACTTC. Translation gives CASSMGLDAYEQYF.

Here the CDR3 DNA reads TGTGCCAGCAGCTTAGGTGGGACTGGGCTCATGAACACTGAAGCTTTCTTT. Translated, it gives CASSLGGTGLMNTEAFF. The chain recombines TRBV11-3 with TRBJ1-1, with a tentative D call TRBD1 (5 bases). Between the trimmed V and J ends, which lost 1 base and 0 bases, there was a span of 15 bases. CDR1 is SGHNT, CDR2 YENEEA, per germline. The CDR3 length is 17 residues.

Remarks on this clone: One end of the junction varies from germline; a read error may be responsible. This CDR3 reads CASCLRAGGRGEQFF. Here the CDR3 DNA reads TGTGCCAGCTGTTTACGGGCGGGGGGCCGGGGTGAGCAGTTCTTC. This chain uses TRBV27 with TRBJ2-1; 8 positions agree with TRBD2. Germline V lookup: CDR1 MNHEY, CDR2 SMNVEV (reference sequence). The CDR3 has 15 residues.

The chain uses TRBV12-5 and TRBJ1-5; no definite D call. The CDR3 is 12 amino acids. In germline, CDR1 is LGHNT, CDR2 FRNRAP. V was pared by 1 base and J by 9 bases, with 7 bases between. CDR3 sequence reads: CASGLDAWPQHF. The CDR3 DNA follows: TGTGCTAGTGGTTTGGATGCGTGGCCCCAGCATTTT.

The V and J genes are TRBV7-9 and TRBJ2-5; D is possibly TRBD2 (5 bases). This CDR3 has 11 residues. Per germline, CDR1 SEHNR and CDR2 FQNEAQ (reference sequence). V shed 9 bases and J shed 5 bases, with 10 bases lying between them. CDR3 sequence: CASEGSETQYF. CDR3 in DNA: TGTGCCAGTGAGGGTTCGGAGACCCAGTACTTC.

The CDR3 DNA sequence: TGTGCCAGCAGTAGGGATTTGACAGGGTCCGAGCAGTACTTC. Encoded protein: CASSRDLTGSEQYF. The gene calls are TRBV28 and TRBJ2-7; TRBD1 matches 7 bases. The CDR3 spans 14 residues. Germline CDR1 MDHEN, CDR2 SYDVKM. The V gene end was trimmed by 5 bases and the J gene end by 6 bases; junction bases not matched to a gene: 10.

This CDR3 is CASSQIPSGAYNEQFF. Here the CDR3 DNA reads TGCGCCAGCAGCCAGATCCCTAGCGGGGCGTACAATGAGCAGTTCTTC. The chain combines TRBV4-1 with TRBJ2-1; 9 nucleotides match TRBD2. Germline CDR1 is MGHRA and CDR2 is YSYEKL. CDR3 length: 16 amino acids. V lost 3 bases to trimming and J lost 4 bases; unmatched junction nucleotides: 7.

CDR3 loop: CASSDHSGGKNIQYF. The CDR3, as DNA: TGCGCCAGCAGTGACCATAGCGGGGGCAAAAACATTCAGTACTTC. The chain joins TRBV5-1 to TRBJ2-4; TRBD2 aligns across 9 bases. Per germline, CDR1 SGHRS and CDR2 YFSETQ. V lost 5 bases, J lost 3 bases, and 6 bases stayed unmatched. The CDR3 contains 15 residues. The full variable domain, in which reference TRBV5-1 and TRBJ2-4 provide the parts outside the CDR3, is KAGVTQTPRYLIKTRGQQVTLSCSPISGHRSVSWYQQTPGQGLQFLFEYFSETQRNKGNFPGRFSGRQFSNSRSEMNVSTLELGDSALYLCASSDHSGGKNIQYFGAGTRLSVL.

V usage is TRBV28 and J usage is TRBJ1-2, with no clear D. V lost 3 bases and J 8 bases, leaving 16 bases between the germline ends. This CDR3 spans 14 amino acids. The germline V gene encodes CDR1 MDHEN and CDR2 SYDVKM. In DNA form, the CDR3 reads TGTGCCAGCAGTTTCTTTGGGAGTGTGGGGGGCTACACCTTC. Protein: CASSFFGSVGGYTF.

The chain recombines TRBV7-2 with TRBJ2-1, with TRBD2 as a possible D gene (5 bases). The CDR3 consists of 15 residues. V lost 1 base and J 4 bases, leaving 11 bases between the germline ends. Germline V CDR1 and CDR2: SGHTA, FQGNSA. The CDR3 spells CASSLGAGLYNEQFF. The DNA of the CDR3 is TGTGCCAGCAGCTTAGGGGCAGGACTGTACAATGAGCAGTTCTTC.

This sequence joins TRBV15 and TRBJ1-1; perhaps TRBD1 as D (5 bases). CDR1 and CDR2 from the germline V gene are LNHNV and YYDKDF (reference sequence). There are 16 residues in the CDR3. V was pared by 6 bases and J by 2 bases, with 19 bases between. In nucleotides, the CDR3 is TGTGCCACCAGAGTCGGCGACAGAGCCCCAAACACTGAAGCTTTCTTT. This codes for CATRVGDRAPNTEAFF.

The chain uses TRBV19 and TRBJ1-2; TRBD1 aligns across 10 bases. The V and J ends lost 5 bases and 3 bases, in that order; junction bases with no gene match: 6. CDR3 length equals 15 residues. In germline, CDR1 is LNHDA, CDR2 SQIVND (reference sequence). CDR3 loop: CASSDRGQGDYGYTF. In DNA form, the CDR3 reads TGTGCCAGTAGTGACAGGGGGCAAGGCGACTATGGCTACACCTTC.

This chain uses TRBV18 with TRBJ1-1; 8 nucleotides line up with TRBD1. Looked up from germline, CDR1 is KGHSH and CDR2 is LQKENI. The V and J ends lost 1 base and 1 base, in that order; junction bases with no gene match: 5. There are 16 residues in the CDR3. The chain's CDR3 is CASSPRQGPSNTEAFF. CDR3 DNA sequence: TGTGCCAGCTCACCACGACAGGGGCCCTCGAACACTGAAGCTTTCTTT.

This clone is classed as medium-sized (0.01 to 0.1%). This chain links TRBV7-2 with TRBJ2-3; TRBD2 matches at 13 bases. Trimming cost V 5 bases and J 2 bases; bases outside gene matches: 7. The CDR3 is 17 residues long. Germline assignment: CDR1 SGHTA and CDR2 FQGNSA. This CDR3 is CASSALAGGTFTDTQYF. CDR3 in DNA: TGTGCCAGCAGCGCACTAGCGGGAGGGACTTTCACAGATACGCAGTATTTT.

V and J are TRBV25-1 and TRBJ2-2; 7 bases map to TRBD2. V dropped 7 bases and J dropped 3; count of bases not matched to a gene: 5. Germline values: CDR1 MGHDK, CDR2 SYGVNS. CDR3 length: 14 amino acids. The CDR3 DNA sequence: TGTGCCAGCAATGGCGGGAGTTACACCGGGGAGCTGTTTTTT. Its protein product is CASNGGSYTGELFF. The variable domain in full, completed from reference TRBV25-1 and TRBJ2-2, reads EADIYQTPRYLVIGTGKKITLECSQTMGHDKMYWYQQDPGMELHLIHYSYGVNSTEKGDLSSESTVSRIRTEHFPLTLESARPSHTSQYLCASNGGSYTGELFFGEGSRLTVL.

This chain uses TRBV11-2 with TRBJ1-1; D ambiguous. This CDR3 comprises 13 residues. The V end was cut by 4 bases, the J end by 4 bases, with 10 bases between. Germline V gene data show CDR1 as SGHAT and CDR2 as FQNNGV. For the CDR3, the DNA is TGTGCCAGCAGCTCTACCCGGAGCACTGAAGCTTTCTTT. Amino acid sequence: CASSSTRSTEAFF.

This clone has just one count. The gene calls are TRBV7-2 and TRBJ1-1; D unclear. The CDR3 extends over 13 amino acids. Trimming took 2 bases from V and 2 from J, leaving 6 bases between them. Germline values: CDR1 SGHTA, CDR2 FQGNSA. Here the CDR3 DNA reads TGTGCCAGCAGCTTAAGGAGCAACACTGAAGCTTTCTTT. Protein: CASSLRSNTEAFF.